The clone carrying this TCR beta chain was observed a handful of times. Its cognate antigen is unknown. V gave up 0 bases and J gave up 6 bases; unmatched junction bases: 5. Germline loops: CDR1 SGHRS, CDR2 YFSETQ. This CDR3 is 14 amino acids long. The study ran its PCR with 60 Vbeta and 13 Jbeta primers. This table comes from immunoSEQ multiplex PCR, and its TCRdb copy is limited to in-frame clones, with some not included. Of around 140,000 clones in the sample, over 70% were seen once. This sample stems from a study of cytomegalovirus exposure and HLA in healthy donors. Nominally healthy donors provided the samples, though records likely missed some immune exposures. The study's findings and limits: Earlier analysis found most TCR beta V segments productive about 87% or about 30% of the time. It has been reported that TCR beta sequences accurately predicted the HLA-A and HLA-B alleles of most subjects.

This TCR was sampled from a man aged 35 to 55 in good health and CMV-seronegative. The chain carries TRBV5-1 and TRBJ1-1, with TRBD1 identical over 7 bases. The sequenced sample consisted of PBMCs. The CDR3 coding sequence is TGCGCCAGCAGCTTGGGACAGGGAGCTCCTGAAGCTTTCTTT. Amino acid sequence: CASSLGQGAPEAFF.